This T cell receptor (beta chain) was captured by sequencing in a study of blood T cell repertoires in COVID-19. The wider study: Samples taken during acute and convalescent COVID-19 were collected in the United States, Italy and Spain. In each case, the material was cDNA or gDNA derived from T cells, B-cell-depleted T cells, or PBMCs.

This clone was seen just once. As originally analysed: It was from reference gene primer amplification that nucleated cell counts were estimated. Profiling relied on immunoSEQ multiplex PCR, and the TCRdb table lists in-frame clones only, not all of them. V and J calls and clone size are as listed in that table; D and trimming were resolved from the DNA. The repertoire holds about 160,000 clones, with 70% to 90% as singletons. Per germline, CDR1 SNHLY and CDR2 FYNNEI. This CDR3 comprises 14 residues. V lost 6 bases to trimming and J lost 5 bases; unmatched junction nucleotides: 7. This receptor was obtained from a man aged 55 to 70 with acute or convalescent COVID-19. The sample was peripheral blood. V usage is TRBV2 and J usage is TRBJ1-2, with 9 bases that match TRBD1. The CDR3 region is CASSEMGQGYGYTF. In DNA form, the CDR3 reads TGTGCCAGCAGCGAGATGGGACAGGGATATGGCTACACCTTC.